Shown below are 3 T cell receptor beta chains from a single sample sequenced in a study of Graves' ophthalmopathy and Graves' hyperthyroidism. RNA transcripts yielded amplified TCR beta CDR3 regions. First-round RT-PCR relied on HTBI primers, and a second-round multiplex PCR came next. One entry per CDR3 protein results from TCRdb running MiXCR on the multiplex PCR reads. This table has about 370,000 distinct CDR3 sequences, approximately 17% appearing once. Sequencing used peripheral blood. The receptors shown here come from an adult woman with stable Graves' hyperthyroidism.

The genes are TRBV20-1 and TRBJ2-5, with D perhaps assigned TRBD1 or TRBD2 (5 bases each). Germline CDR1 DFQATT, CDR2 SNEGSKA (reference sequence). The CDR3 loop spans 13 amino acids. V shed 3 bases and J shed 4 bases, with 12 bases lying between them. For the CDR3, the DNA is TGCAGTGCTAGGGACCTGGGACCAGAGACCCAGTACTTC. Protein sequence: CSARDLGPETQYF.

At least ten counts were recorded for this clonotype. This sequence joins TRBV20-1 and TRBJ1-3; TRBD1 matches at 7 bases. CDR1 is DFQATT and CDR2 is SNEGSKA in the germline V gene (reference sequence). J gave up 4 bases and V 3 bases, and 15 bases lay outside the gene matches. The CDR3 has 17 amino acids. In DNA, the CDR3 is TGCAGTGCTAGGGGTTTCGGGAACAGGGGTGGAGGAAACACCATATATTTT. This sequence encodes CSARGFGNRGGGNTIYF.

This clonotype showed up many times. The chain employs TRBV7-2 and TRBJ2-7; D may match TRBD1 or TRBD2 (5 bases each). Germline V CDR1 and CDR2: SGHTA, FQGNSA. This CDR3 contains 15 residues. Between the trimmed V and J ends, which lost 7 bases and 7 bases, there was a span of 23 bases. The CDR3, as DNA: TGTGCCAGCACCCTCCTGGGGGAAGGCCTAGAAGAGCAGTACTTC. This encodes CASTLLGEGLEEQYF.